The present T cell receptor (beta chain) was sequenced within a study of shared clonotypes between healthy human individuals. Whole-study results and caveats: Only blood was sampled, and tissue TCR repertoires likely differ from blood ones.

Details on this clone: Antigen: not known.

Partitioning of CD4+ cells yielded a CD45RA+ naive subset and a CD45RA-negative memory subset. The CDR3 has 15 residues. Losses at the gene ends were 2 bases for V and 2 bases for J; bases not matched to a gene: 5. CDR1 GTSNPN and CDR2 SVGIG come from the germline V gene (reference sequence). The run depth of the assay was deep. Measured with immunoSEQ multiplex PCR; TCRdb has only the in-frame clones, and not every one. The table includes a few hundred thousand clones, about 73% detected once. V usage is TRBV30 and J usage is TRBJ1-5; 8 bases are shared with TRBD1. Material for sequencing was memory CD4+ T cells sorted from blood. Described subset: CD45RA-negative fraction. The TCR sequence derives from a man younger than 40 in good health. The CDR3 nucleotides read TGTGCCTGGAGTATGGAGACAGGGGGCAATCAGCCCCAGCATTTT. Residues: CAWSMETGGNQPQHF.